This TCR beta chain was sequenced for a study of blood T cell repertoires in COVID-19. Study-wide context: Specimens from acute and convalescent COVID-19 originated in the United States, Italy and Spain. PBMCs, B-cell-depleted T cells, or T cells provided the cDNA or gDNA that made up the material.

Only in-frame clones appear in the TCRdb table, and some are missing; sequencing was by immunoSEQ multiplex PCR. The repertoire holds around 190,000 clones, with around 85% as singletons. Germline V gene lookup returns CDR1 MNHEY and CDR2 SMNVEV (reference sequence). The CDR3 runs to 16 residues. V shed 3 bases, J shed 7 bases, and the junction held 12 bases outside the gene matches. This clonotype was sampled from a man in his thirties or forties with acute or convalescent COVID-19. Specimen: peripheral blood. The chain has TRBV27 and TRBJ2-1, with TRBD2 matching over 7 bases. In nucleotides, the CDR3 is TGTGCCAGCAGTTTTGGCTTGGCGGGAGTTCAGAATGAGCAGTTCTTC. Protein product: CASSFGLAGVQNEQFF.